These 20 T cell receptor beta chains were sequenced from one sample in a study of T cell responses to AZD1222 COVID-19 vaccine. The assay was immunoSEQ multiplex PCR, and TCRdb's table has in-frame clones only and misses some. The repertoire holds approximately 90,000 clones, with around 90% as singletons. Material: peripheral blood, obtained on day 0 of AZD1222 vaccination. The receptor set was obtained from an adult in good health.

The chain uses TRBV29-1 and TRBJ1-1; possible D gene TRBD1, 6 bases. With 7 bases removed from V and 5 bases from J, the gap between germline ends came to 17 bases. The germline V gene has CDR1 SQVTM and CDR2 ANQGSEA. This CDR3 is built from 13 residues. In nucleotides, the CDR3 is TGCAGCGGATTACAGGGTGGTTTGACTGAAGCTTTCTTT. Residues: CSGLQGGLTEAFF. The entire variable domain, with the rest obtained from reference TRBV29-1 and TRBJ1-1, is as follows: SAVISQKPSRDICQRGTSLTIQCQVDSQVTMMFWYRQQPGQSLTLIATANQGSEATYESGFVIDKFPISRPNLTFSTLTVSNMSPEDSSIYLCSGLQGGLTEAFFGQGTRLTVV.

The V gene is TRBV7-9, the J gene TRBJ1-2, with 11 positions matching TRBD1. With 5 bases clipped from V and 7 bases from J, the junction kept 9 bases outside the gene matches. In germline, CDR1 is SEHNR, CDR2 FQNEAQ (reference sequence). CDR3 length: 15 amino acids. The CDR3 DNA follows: TGTGCCAGCAGCCTCCCCGGGACAGGGGGGGGTGGCTACACCTTC. It is translated as CASSLPGTGGGGYTF.

The chain carries TRBV6-5 and TRBJ1-2; TRBD1 matches at 7 bases. The CDR3 sequence is 15 residues long. J gave up 2 bases and V 5 bases, and 8 bases lay outside the gene matches. The germline V gene encodes CDR1 MNHEY and CDR2 SVGAGI. Written as DNA, the CDR3 is TGTGCCAGCAGTAAACCTTCGACAGGGAACTATGGCTACACCTTC. It is translated as CASSKPSTGNYGYTF.

This clone was observed a handful of times. The genes are TRBV3-1 (or the pseudogene TRBV3-2) and TRBJ2-3; D perhaps matches TRBD1 (6 bases). V gave up 1 base and J gave up 2 bases, with 16 bases separating them. The V gene's germline CDR1 is LGHDT and CDR2 YNNKEL (reference sequence). The CDR3 totals 17 residues. The CDR3 here is CASSQGRPGQFTDTQYF. Written as DNA, the CDR3 is TGTGCCAGCAGCCAAGGTCGTCCGGGACAATTCACAGATACGCAGTATTTT.

The chain links TRBV15 to TRBJ1-2, with 9 bases that match TRBD1. Losses at the gene ends were 9 bases for V and 4 bases for J; bases not matched to a gene: 12. CDR1 LNHNV and CDR2 YYDKDF come from the germline V gene (reference sequence). This CDR3 has 15 amino acids. CDR3 coding DNA: TGTGCCACTAGGACAGGGGCCCCGGAATTCTATGGCTACACCTTC. It yields the protein CATRTGAPEFYGYTF.

The chain joins TRBV6-6 to TRBJ2-2, with a weak D call TRBD2 (6 bases). The ends were cut back, 6 bases at V and 4 bases at J, with 9 bases in the middle. Germline CDR1 and CDR2: MNHNY and SVGAGI (reference sequence). CDR3 length: 13 residues. In nucleotides, the CDR3 is TGTGCCAGCAGACTTAGCGGCACCGGGGAGCTGTTTTTT. As protein: CASRLSGTGELFF.

The chain joins TRBV6-5 to TRBJ2-2; tentatively, D is TRBD2 (6 bases). V gave up 2 bases and J gave up 8 bases, with 15 bases separating them. The CDR3 is made up of 15 amino acids. Germline V gene lookup returns CDR1 MNHEY and CDR2 SVGAGI. The CDR3 coding sequence is TGTGCCAGCAGTTACGGACTATCCCCGGTGGGGGAGCTGTTTTTT. It specifies CASSYGLSPVGELFF.

The rearrangement joins TRBV7-3 to TRBJ2-1; D is possibly TRBD1 (5 bases). Germline CDR1 reads SGHTA; CDR2 reads FQGTGA. Trimming cost V 1 base and J 5 bases, with 9 bases left between them. CDR3 length: 14 residues. CDR3 protein: CASSLNGRDNEQFF. The CDR3, as DNA: TGTGCCAGCAGCTTAAATGGCAGGGACAATGAGCAGTTCTTC.

V usage is TRBV18 and J usage is TRBJ1-6; the match to TRBD1 covers 7 bases. The germline CDR1 and CDR2 sequences are KGHSH and LQKENI. V lost 3 bases, J lost 9 bases, and 11 bases stayed unmatched. The CDR3 extends over 16 amino acids. The chain's CDR3 is CASSPGPPAGGSPLHF. The CDR3 DNA is TGTGCCAGCTCACCGGGGCCCCCAGCAGGGGGTTCACCCCTCCACTTT.

The rearrangement joins TRBV15 to TRBJ1-1; the match to TRBD1 covers 9 bases. With 0 bases clipped from V and 3 bases from J, the junction kept 5 bases outside the gene matches. The CDR3 totals 16 residues. Germline lookup yields CDR1 LNHNV and CDR2 YYDKDF (reference sequence). The CDR3 DNA follows: TGTGCCACCAGCAGAGAGGGGACAGGGTGGGACACTGAAGCTTTCTTT. It codes for CATSREGTGWDTEAFF.

With respect to this clone: One junction end does not reproduce the germline sequence, and a read error may be involved. This sequence joins TRBV7-9 and TRBJ2-5, with 8 bases matching TRBD2. The CDR3 runs 15 residues. Germline loops: CDR1 SEHNR, CDR2 FQNEAQ (reference sequence). The CDR3 bases are TGTGCCAGCAGCATAGCGGGACACCTTGAAGAGACCCAGTACTTC. Translating it yields CASSIAGHLEETQYF.

This chain joins TRBV3-1 (or the pseudogene TRBV3-2) and TRBJ2-2; 7 bases map to TRBD1. The CDR3 runs 17 residues. With 4 bases clipped from V and 5 bases from J, the junction kept 13 bases outside the gene matches. Per germline, CDR1 LGHDT and CDR2 YNNKEL (reference sequence). CDR3 amino acids: CASSRPDRPAPTGELFF. CDR3 coding DNA: TGTGCCAGCAGCCGACCGGACAGGCCGGCCCCTACCGGGGAGCTGTTTTTT.

This chain links TRBV5-8 with TRBJ2-3, with 15 positions matching TRBD2. CDR1 and CDR2 from the germline V gene are SGHTS and YDEGEE. The CDR3 covers 16 residues. J gave up 6 bases and V 4 bases, and 6 bases lay outside the gene matches. The CDR3, as DNA: TGTGCCAGCAGCCCGGGGACTAGCGGGGGGTCCGATACGCAGTATTTT. Residues: CASSPGTSGGSDTQYF. The full variable domain, rest sourced from reference TRBV5-8 and TRBJ2-3, is EAGVTQSPTHLIKTRGQQATLRCSPISGHTSVYWYQQALGLGLQFLLWYDEGEERNRGNFPPRFSGRQFPNYSSELNVNALELEDSALYLCASSPGTSGGSDTQYFGPGTRLTVL.

V is TRBV5-1 and J is TRBJ2-5; D may match TRBD1 or TRBD2 (7 bases each). The V gene lost 5 bases and the J gene lost 5 bases, with 22 bases spanning the gap. Germline V lookup: CDR1 SGHRS, CDR2 YFSETQ. There are 16 residues in the CDR3. The CDR3 nucleotides are TGCGCCAGCAGAAGTGTGGGACTACAGGGGTCCGAGACCCAGTACTTC. This codes for CASRSVGLQGSETQYF.

V is TRBV19 and J is TRBJ1-6, with 7 bases aligning to TRBD1. V shed 2 bases and J 10 bases; nucleotides not matched to a gene: 2. Germline loops: CDR1 LNHDA, CDR2 SQIVND (reference sequence). CDR3 length equals 13 residues. DNA of the CDR3: TGTGCCAGTAGTATACCGGGACAGTCACCCCTCCACTTT. Translating gives CASSIPGQSPLHF. The complete variable domain, with remaining parts taken from reference TRBV19 and TRBJ1-6, reads DGGITQSPKYLFRKEGQNVTLSCEQNLNHDAMYWYRQDPGQGLRLIYYSQIVNDFQKGDIAEGYSVSREKKESFPLTVTSAQKNPTAFYLCASSIPGQSPLHFGNGTRLTVT.

The chain recombines TRBV5-4 with TRBJ2-3, with TRBD2 identical over 7 bases. CDR3 length: 17 amino acids. The junction had 7 bases not matched to a gene; V was cut back by 0 bases and J by 0 bases. Looked up from germline, CDR1 is SGHNT and CDR2 is YYREEE (reference sequence). CDR3 in amino acids: CASSLGGGAPSTDTQYF. The CDR3 nucleotides are TGTGCCAGCAGCTTGGGGGGGGGAGCCCCTAGCACAGATACGCAGTATTTT.

The chain joins TRBV2 to TRBJ2-1; no definite D call. The V gene's germline CDR1 is SNHLY and CDR2 FYNNEI. Between the trimmed V and J ends, which lost 8 bases and 0 bases, there was a span of 11 bases. The CDR3 runs 14 residues. The CDR3 DNA follows: TGTGCCAGCCGGCAGCGCCCCTCCTACAATGAGCAGTTCTTC. It codes for CASRQRPSYNEQFF.

The chain has TRBV10-3 and TRBJ2-7; no firm D call. This CDR3 is built from 16 residues. Trimming took 5 bases from V and 0 from J, leaving 17 bases between them. Germline values: CDR1 ENHRY, CDR2 SYGVKD. The CDR3 nucleotides are TGTGCCATCAGTCTCTCCGGCACCGGAAGCTCCTACGAGCAGTACTTC. Amino acids: CAISLSGTGSSYEQYF.

Here the CDR3 reads CASSQGSGANSPLHF. The CDR3 DNA reads TGTGCCAGCAGCCAAGGCTCTGGGGCTAATTCACCCCTCCACTTT. This sequence joins TRBV3-1 (or the pseudogene TRBV3-2) and TRBJ1-6; tentative D call: TRBD1 (5 bases). The germline gives CDR1 LGHDT, CDR2 YNNKEL (reference sequence). Deletions cut 1 base from V and 6 bases from J, with 10 bases between. This CDR3 spans 15 amino acids.

This clone has just one count. The genes are TRBV29-1 and TRBJ2-7; 8 positions agree with TRBD1. Germline V gene lookup returns CDR1 SQVTM and CDR2 ANQGSEA. This CDR3 comprises 15 residues. Trimming cost V 6 bases and J 3 bases; bases outside gene matches: 13. This chain's CDR3 is CSVGAGQGFLYEQYF. The CDR3 DNA follows: TGCAGCGTCGGCGCCGGACAGGGATTCCTCTACGAGCAGTACTTC.